This T cell receptor (beta chain) originates from a study of OX40 agonist ivuxolimab in advanced cancers. Whole-study context: Patients in dose escalation had liver, melanoma, kidney or head and neck cancers. Participants, 65% to 85% male, averaged 60 years of age, ranging from 23 to 79. Partial response was recorded in three patients: one hepatocellular carcinoma and two cutaneous melanoma cases. Whole-study findings and limits: In CD8+ T cells, expanded clones were on average more numerous than in CD4+.

This table comes from immunoSEQ multiplex PCR, and its TCRdb copy is limited to in-frame clones, with some not included. The profile covers approximately 31,000 clones, with approximately 88% appearing a single time and 58% taken by the ten largest. Regarding this clone: Its target is not known.

The sequence came from an adult with an advanced solid tumor such as melanoma, head and neck, liver or kidney cancer. The sequences come from CD4+ or CD8+ T cells sorted from blood, collected in a trial of the OX40 agonist ivuxolimab.

DNA of the CDR3: TGTGCCAGCAGCACTACTGTCGCCACCGGGGAGCTGTTTTTT. It specifies CASSTTVATGELFF. The chain recombines TRBV6-5 with TRBJ2-2; D is unclear. The V gene's germline CDR1 is MNHEY and CDR2 SVGAGI. The CDR3 extends over 14 amino acids. V was cut by 6 bases and J by 4 bases, with 12 bases left in between.